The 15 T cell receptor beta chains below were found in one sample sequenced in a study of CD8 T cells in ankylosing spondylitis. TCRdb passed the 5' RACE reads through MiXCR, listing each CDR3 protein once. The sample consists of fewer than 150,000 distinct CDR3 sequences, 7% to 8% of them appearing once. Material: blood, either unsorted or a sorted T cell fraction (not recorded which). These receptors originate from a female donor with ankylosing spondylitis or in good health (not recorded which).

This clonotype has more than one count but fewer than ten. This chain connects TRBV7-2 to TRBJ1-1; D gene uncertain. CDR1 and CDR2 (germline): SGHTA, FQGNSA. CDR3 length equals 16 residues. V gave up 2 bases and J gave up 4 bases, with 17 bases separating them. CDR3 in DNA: TGTGCCAGCAGCTTAATGAGGACCGATCGAGGCACTGAAGCTTTCTTT. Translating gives CASSLMRTDRGTEAFF. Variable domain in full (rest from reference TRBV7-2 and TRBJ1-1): GAGVSQSPSNKVTEKGKDVELRCDPISGHTALYWYRQSLGQGLEFLIYFQGNSAPDKSGLPSDRFSAERTGGSVSTLTIQRTQQEDSAVYLCASSLMRTDRGTEAFFGQGTRLTVV.

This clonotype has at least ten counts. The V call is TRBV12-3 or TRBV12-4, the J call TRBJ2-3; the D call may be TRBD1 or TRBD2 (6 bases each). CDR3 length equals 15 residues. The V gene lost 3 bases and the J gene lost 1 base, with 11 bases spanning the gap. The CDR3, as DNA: TGTGCCAGCAGTTTGGGGGCTAGCGGCACAGATACGCAGTATTTT. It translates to CASSLGASGTDTQYF.

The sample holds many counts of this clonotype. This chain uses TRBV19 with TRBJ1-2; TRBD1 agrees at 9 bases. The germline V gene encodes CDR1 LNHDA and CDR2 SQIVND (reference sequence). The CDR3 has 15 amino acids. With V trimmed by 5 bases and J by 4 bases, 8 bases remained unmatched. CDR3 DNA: TGTGCCAGTAGTGACGGGGGACAGGGTTCCTATGGCTACACCTTC. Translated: CASSDGGQGSYGYTF.

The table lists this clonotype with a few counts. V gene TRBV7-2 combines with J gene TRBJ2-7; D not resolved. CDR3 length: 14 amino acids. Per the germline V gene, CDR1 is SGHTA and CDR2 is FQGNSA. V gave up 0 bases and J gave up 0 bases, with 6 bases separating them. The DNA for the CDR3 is TGTGCCAGCAGCTTAGCGACCTTCTCCTACGAGCAGTACTTC. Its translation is CASSLATFSYEQYF.

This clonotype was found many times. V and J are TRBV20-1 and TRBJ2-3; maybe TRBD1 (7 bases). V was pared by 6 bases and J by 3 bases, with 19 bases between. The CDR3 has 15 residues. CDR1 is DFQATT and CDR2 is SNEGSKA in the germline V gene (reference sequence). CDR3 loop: CSAHYVRGATDTQYF. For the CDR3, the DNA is TGCAGTGCCCACTACGTCAGGGGGGCAACAGATACGCAGTATTTT.

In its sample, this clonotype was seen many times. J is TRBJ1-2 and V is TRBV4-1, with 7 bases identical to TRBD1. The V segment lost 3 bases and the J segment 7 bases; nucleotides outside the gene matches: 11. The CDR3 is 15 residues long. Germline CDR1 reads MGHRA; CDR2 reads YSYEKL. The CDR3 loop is CASSQRGGENLGYTF. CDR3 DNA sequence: TGCGCCAGCAGCCAGAGAGGGGGCGAAAACCTTGGCTACACCTTC.

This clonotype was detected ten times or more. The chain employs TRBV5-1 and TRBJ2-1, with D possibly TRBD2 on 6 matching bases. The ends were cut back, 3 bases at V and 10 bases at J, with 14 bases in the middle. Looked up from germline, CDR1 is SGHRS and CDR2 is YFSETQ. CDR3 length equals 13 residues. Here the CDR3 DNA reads TGCGCCAGCAGCTCGGGGGTCGGGGAAGAGCAGTTCTTC. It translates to CASSSGVGEEQFF.

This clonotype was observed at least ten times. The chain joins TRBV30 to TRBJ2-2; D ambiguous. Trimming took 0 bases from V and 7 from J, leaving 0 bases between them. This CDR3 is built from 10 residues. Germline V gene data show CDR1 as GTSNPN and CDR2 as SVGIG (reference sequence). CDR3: CAWSVGELFF. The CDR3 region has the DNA TGTGCCTGGAGTGTCGGGGAGCTGTTTTTT. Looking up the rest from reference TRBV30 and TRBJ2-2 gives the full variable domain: SQTIHQWPATLVQPVGSPLSLECTVEGTSNPNLYWYRQAAGRGLQLLFYSVGIGQISSEVPQNLSASRPQDRQFILSSKKLLLSDSGFYLCAWSVGELFFGEGSRLTVL.

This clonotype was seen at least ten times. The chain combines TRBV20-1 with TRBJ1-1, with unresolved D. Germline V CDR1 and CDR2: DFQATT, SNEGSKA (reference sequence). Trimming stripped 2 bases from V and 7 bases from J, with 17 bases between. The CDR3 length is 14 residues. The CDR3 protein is CSARSVVISGEAFF. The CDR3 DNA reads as TGCAGTGCTAGATCCGTGGTCATCTCGGGTGAAGCTTTCTTT.

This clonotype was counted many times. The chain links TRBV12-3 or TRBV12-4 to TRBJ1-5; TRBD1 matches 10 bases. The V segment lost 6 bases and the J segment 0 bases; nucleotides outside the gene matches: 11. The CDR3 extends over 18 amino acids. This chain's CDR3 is CASSLGTGASYSNQPQHF. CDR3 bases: TGTGCCAGCAGCCTGGGGACAGGGGCCTCCTATAGCAATCAGCCCCAGCATTTT.

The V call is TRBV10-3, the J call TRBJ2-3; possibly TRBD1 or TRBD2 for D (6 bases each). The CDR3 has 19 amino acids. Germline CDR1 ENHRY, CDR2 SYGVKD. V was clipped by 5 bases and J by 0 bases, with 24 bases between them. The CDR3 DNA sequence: TGTGCCATCAGTTCTCCCTTCAAGGGGGGCGGCCGGAGCACAGATACGCAGTATTTT. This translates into CAISSPFKGGGRSTDTQYF.

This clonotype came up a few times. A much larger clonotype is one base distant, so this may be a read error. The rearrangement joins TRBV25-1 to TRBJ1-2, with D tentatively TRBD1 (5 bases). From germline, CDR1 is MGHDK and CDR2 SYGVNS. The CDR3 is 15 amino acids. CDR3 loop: CGSSEGPGPSTGYTF. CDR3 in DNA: TGTGGCAGCAGTGAGGGTCCAGGGCCTAGTACTGGCTACACCTTC.

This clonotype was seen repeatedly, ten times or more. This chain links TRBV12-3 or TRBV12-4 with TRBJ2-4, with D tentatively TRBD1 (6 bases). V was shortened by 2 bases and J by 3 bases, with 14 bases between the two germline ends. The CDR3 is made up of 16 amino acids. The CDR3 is CASSLLAGVGKNIQYF. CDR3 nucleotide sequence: TGTGCCAGCAGTTTATTGGCAGGGGTGGGCAAAAACATTCAGTACTTC.

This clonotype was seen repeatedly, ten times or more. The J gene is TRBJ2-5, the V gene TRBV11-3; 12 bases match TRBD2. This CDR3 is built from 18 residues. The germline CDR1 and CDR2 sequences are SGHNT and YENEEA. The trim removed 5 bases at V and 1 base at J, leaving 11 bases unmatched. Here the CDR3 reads CASSLNGLAGILQETQYF. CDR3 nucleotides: TGTGCCAGCAGCCTCAATGGACTAGCGGGGATTCTCCAAGAGACCCAGTACTTC.

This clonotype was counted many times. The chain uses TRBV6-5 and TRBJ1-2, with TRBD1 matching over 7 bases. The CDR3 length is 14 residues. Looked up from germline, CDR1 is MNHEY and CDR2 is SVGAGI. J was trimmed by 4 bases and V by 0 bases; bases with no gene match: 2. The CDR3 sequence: CASSYSDRAYGYTF. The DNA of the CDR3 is TGTGCCAGCAGTTACTCCGACAGGGCCTATGGCTACACCTTC.